This record covers a single T cell receptor beta chain. Antigen: not known. The data belong to a study of cytomegalovirus exposure and HLA in healthy donors. Broader study findings: Several of the most significant clusters appeared, in a later analysis, to be linked to common viral pathogens. Among TCR beta chains of equal frequency, HLA-associated ones were more clonally expanded in a later analysis.

PCR employed 60 Vbeta and 13 Jbeta primers. Generated by immunoSEQ multiplex PCR, the TCRdb table keeps only in-frame clones and is missing some. The data show some 150,000 clones, with over 70% seen just once and around 2.3% held by the top ten. Trimming at V came to 5 bases and at J to 8 bases, leaving 5 bases not matched to a gene. Germline loops: CDR1 SGHVS, CDR2 FQNEAQ. This CDR3 is 13 amino acids long. The chain recombines TRBV7-8 with TRBJ1-2; TRBD1 matches 10 bases. This clonotype originated in a man aged 25 to 40 in good health and CMV-seronegative. Sequencing was carried out using PBMCs. The CDR3, as DNA: TGTGCCAGCAGCCAAGGGACAGGGGTCGGCTACACCTTC. Translated, it gives CASSQGTGVGYTF.